The T cell receptor beta chain described here comes from a study of blood T cell repertoires in COVID-19. Losses at the gene ends were 7 bases for V and 6 bases for J; bases not matched to a gene: 3. CDR3 size: 13 residues. Germline CDR1 is SNHLY and CDR2 is FYNNEI. Original processing notes: Amplification of reference gene primers provided the estimated nucleated cell counts. Libraries were prepared by immunoSEQ multiplex PCR; TCRdb keeps only in-frame clonotypes and omits some of them. The V and J calls and clone size come from that table; D and trimming were worked out from the DNA. The data contain over 150,000 clones, roughly four fifths of them seen just once; the ten biggest clones take up around 10%.

Sequencing was performed on peripheral blood. The clonotype was recovered from a woman aged 55-70 years with COVID-19, enrolled during active disease. The chain has TRBV2 and TRBJ2-2; 9 nucleotides line up with TRBD2. CDR3 sequence reads: CASNAGGPGELFF. The CDR3 DNA is TGTGCCAGCAACGCGGGGGGGCCCGGGGAGCTGTTTTTT.